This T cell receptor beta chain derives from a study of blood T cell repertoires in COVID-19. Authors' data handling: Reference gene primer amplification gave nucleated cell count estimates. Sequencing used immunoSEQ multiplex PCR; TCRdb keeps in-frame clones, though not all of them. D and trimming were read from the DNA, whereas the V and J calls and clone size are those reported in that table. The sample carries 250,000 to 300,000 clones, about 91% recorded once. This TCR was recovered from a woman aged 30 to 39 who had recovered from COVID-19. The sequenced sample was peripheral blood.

This CDR3 reads CATSRQGANTEAFF. In DNA, the CDR3 is TGTGCCACCAGCAGACAGGGGGCGAACACTGAAGCTTTCTTT. This chain links TRBV15 with TRBJ1-1; TRBD1 aligns across 8 bases. V lost 2 bases and J lost 1; bases outside the gene matches: 0. Per the germline V gene, CDR1 is LNHNV and CDR2 is YYDKDF (reference sequence). The CDR3 contains 14 residues.